Presented here are 6 T cell receptor beta chains from one specimen sequenced in a study of Tregs in tolerant kidney transplant recipients. Measured with immunoSEQ multiplex PCR; TCRdb has only the in-frame clones, and not every one. The sample contains about 94,000 clones, 93% of which appear only once. The sample was CD4+ T cells from blood, taken before the transplant. The source of these receptors is a human donor who received a combined kidney and bone marrow transplant.

V and J are TRBV2 and TRBJ2-3; TRBD2 agrees at 10 bases. Germline trimming cut 6 bases from V and 2 bases from J; bases unmatched to any gene: 29. The CDR3 loop spans 23 amino acids. Germline CDR1 is SNHLY and CDR2 is FYNNEI. The chain's CDR3 is CASRLPMKAASGGSRLSTDTQYF. For the CDR3, the DNA is TGTGCCAGCAGACTCCCGATGAAAGCGGCTAGCGGGGGATCCCGGTTATCCACAGATACGCAGTATTTT.

This chain links TRBV9 with TRBJ1-2; TRBD1 is a possible D gene (5 bases). This CDR3 region has 15 residues. Deletions cut 4 bases from V and 3 bases from J, with 16 bases between. Germline CDR1 SGDLS, CDR2 YYNGEE. CDR3 loop: CASSRRGGADYGYTF. DNA of the CDR3: TGTGCCAGCAGCCGAAGAGGAGGGGCGGACTATGGCTACACCTTC.

The rearrangement uses TRBV4-1 and TRBJ2-1; 8 bases are a match to TRBD2. The CDR3 loop spans 15 amino acids. V lost 1 base and J lost 2; bases outside the gene matches: 1. Germline values: CDR1 MGHRA, CDR2 YSYEKL. The CDR3 reads CASSQGGLAYNEQFF. As DNA, the CDR3 is TGCGCCAGCAGCCAAGGGGGACTAGCCTACAATGAGCAGTTCTTC.

The J gene is TRBJ2-7, the V gene TRBV6-1, with 7 bases lining up with TRBD1. V lost 1 base and J lost 5; bases outside the gene matches: 2. The CDR3 spans 13 residues. Germline V gene lookup returns CDR1 MNHNS and CDR2 SASEGT. The CDR3 nucleotides read TGTGCCAGCAGTGAAGTGGACAGGAACGAGCAGTACTTC. It codes for CASSEVDRNEQYF.

The rearrangement uses TRBV11-2 and TRBJ2-5, with 8 bases matching TRBD2. V trimming: 5 bases; J trimming: 7 bases; junction bases outside the gene matches: 6. This CDR3 has 13 residues. Germline V lookup: CDR1 SGHAT, CDR2 FQNNGV. CDR3 amino acids: CASSRGGGGTQYF. The CDR3 DNA sequence: TGTGCCAGCAGCCGGGGGGGCGGAGGGACCCAGTACTTC.

CDR3 DNA sequence: TGTGCCTGGAGTGTACTTGGACAGTCAGGATCACCCCTCCACTTT. It encodes CAWSVLGQSGSPLHF. The rearrangement joins TRBV30 to TRBJ1-6; D is possibly TRBD1 (6 bases). The CDR3 has 15 amino acids. The germline CDR1 and CDR2 sequences are GTSNPN and SVGIG (reference sequence). Trimming left V 0 bases short and J 10 bases short, with 16 bases between. The full variable domain, in which reference TRBV30 and TRBJ1-6 provide the parts outside the CDR3, is SQTIHQWPATLVQPVGSPLSLECTVEGTSNPNLYWYRQAAGRGLQLLFYSVGIGQISSEVPQNLSASRPQDRQFILSSKKLLLSDSGFYLCAWSVLGQSGSPLHFGNGTRLTVT.